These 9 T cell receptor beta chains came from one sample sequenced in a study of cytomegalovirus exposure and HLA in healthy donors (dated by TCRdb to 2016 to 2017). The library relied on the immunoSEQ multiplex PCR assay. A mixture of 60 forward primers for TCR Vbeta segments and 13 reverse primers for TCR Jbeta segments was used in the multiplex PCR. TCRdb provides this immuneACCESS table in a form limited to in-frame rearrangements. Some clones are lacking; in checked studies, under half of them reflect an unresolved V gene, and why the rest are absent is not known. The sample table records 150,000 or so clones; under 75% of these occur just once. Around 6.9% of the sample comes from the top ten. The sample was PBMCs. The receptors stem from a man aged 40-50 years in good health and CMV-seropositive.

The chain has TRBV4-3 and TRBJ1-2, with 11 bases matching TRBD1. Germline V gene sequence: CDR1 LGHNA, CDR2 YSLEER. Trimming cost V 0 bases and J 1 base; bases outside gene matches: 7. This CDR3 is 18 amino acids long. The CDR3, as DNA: TGCGCCAGCAGCCAAGATGTGGGACAGGGGGTTCATAACTATGGCTACACCTTC. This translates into CASSQDVGQGVHNYGYTF.

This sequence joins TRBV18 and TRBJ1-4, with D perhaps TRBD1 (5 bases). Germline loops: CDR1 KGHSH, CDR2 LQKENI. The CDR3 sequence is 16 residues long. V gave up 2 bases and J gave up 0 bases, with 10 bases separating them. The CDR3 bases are TGTGCCAGCTCACCAGCGGGGGGAGCAACTAATGAAAAACTGTTTTTT. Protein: CASSPAGGATNEKLFF.

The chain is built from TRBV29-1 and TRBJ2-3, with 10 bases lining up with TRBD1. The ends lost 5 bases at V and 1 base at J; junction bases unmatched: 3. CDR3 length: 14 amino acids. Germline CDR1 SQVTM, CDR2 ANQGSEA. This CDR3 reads CSVTGTGGTDTQYF. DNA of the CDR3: TGCAGCGTTACCGGGACAGGGGGCACAGATACGCAGTATTTT.

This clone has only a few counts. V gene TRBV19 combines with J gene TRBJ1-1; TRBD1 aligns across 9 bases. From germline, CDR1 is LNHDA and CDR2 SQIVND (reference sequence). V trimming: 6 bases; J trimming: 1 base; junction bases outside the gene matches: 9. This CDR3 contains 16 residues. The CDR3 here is CASSRGQGQGNTEAFF. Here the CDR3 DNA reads TGTGCCAGTAGCCGCGGACAGGGACAGGGGAACACTGAAGCTTTCTTT.

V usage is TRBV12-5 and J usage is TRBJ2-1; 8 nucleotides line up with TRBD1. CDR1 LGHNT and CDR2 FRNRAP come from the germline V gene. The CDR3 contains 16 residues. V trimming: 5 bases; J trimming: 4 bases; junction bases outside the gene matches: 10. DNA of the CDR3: TGTGCTAGTGGTACGCCACGACAGGGGCGATACAATGAGCAGTTCTTC. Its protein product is CASGTPRQGRYNEQFF. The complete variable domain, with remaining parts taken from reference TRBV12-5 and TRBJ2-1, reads DARVTQTPRHKVTEMGQEVTMRCQPILGHNTVFWYRQTMMQGLELLAYFRNRAPLDDSGMPKDRFSAEMPDATLATLKIQPSEPRDSAVYFCASGTPRQGRYNEQFFGPGTRLTVL.

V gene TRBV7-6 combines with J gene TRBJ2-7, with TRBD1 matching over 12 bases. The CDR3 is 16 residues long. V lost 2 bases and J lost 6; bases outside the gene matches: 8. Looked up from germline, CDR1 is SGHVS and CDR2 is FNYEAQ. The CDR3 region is CASSLYEGQGAVEQYF. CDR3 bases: TGTGCCAGCAGCTTATACGAGGGACAGGGGGCGGTCGAGCAGTACTTC.

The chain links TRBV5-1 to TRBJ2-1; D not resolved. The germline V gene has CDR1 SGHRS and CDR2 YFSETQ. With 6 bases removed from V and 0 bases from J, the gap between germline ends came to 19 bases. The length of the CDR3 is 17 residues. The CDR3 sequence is CASTLDGSWSSYNEQFF. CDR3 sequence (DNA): TGCGCCAGCACCCTGGATGGTTCGTGGAGCTCCTACAATGAGCAGTTCTTC.

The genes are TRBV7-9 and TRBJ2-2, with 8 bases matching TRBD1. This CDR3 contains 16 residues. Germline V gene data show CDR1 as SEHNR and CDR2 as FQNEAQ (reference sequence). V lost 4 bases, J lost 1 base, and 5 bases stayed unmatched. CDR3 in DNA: TGTGCCAGCAGCTCCCGGACAGGGCGGAACACCGGGGAGCTGTTTTTT. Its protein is CASSSRTGRNTGELFF.

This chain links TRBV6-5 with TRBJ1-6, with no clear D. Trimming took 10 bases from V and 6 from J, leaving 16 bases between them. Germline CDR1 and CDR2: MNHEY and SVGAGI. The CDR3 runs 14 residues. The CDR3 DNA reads TGTGCCATCAAGCGGGCGGCCTCTAATTCACCCCTCCACTTT. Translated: CAIKRAASNSPLHF.